This T cell receptor beta chain was found in a study of technical replicates of blood from several donors. Germline values: CDR1 MNHEY, CDR2 SMNVEV (reference sequence). Trimming shortened V by 11 bases and J by 0 bases, and 7 bases separated the two germline ends. The CDR3 has 11 amino acids. This table comes from immunoSEQ multiplex PCR, and its TCRdb copy is limited to in-frame clones, with some not included. The table has about 88,000 clones, around 93% seen once; the top ten hold approximately 0.3%. The chain carries TRBV27 and TRBJ1-2; D gene ambiguous. The specimen was T cells isolated from PBMCs. The receptor comes from a human donor in good health. As DNA, the CDR3 is TGTGCCGTGAGATCTAACTATGGCTACACCTTC. This encodes CAVRSNYGYTF.